This entry lists 16 T cell receptor beta chains sequenced from one sample in a study of blood T cell repertoires in COVID-19. The data were produced by immunoSEQ multiplex PCR, yet TCRdb's version contains in-frame clones alone and is incomplete. The table shows over 50,000 clones, with 88% occurring only once. Source material: peripheral blood. These receptor sequences come from a human donor in a cohort sampled during active COVID-19.

The chain joins TRBV24-1 to TRBJ2-3; perhaps TRBD2 as D (5 bases). CDR3 length: 13 amino acids. V lost 5 bases and J lost 4, with 9 bases in between. Looked up from germline, CDR1 is KGHDR and CDR2 is SFDVKD. CDR3 in amino acids: CATSGGVPDTQYF. The CDR3 bases are TGTGCCACCAGTGGGGGAGTCCCAGATACGCAGTATTTT.

This chain links TRBV9 with TRBJ1-3, with TRBD1 as a possible D gene (5 bases). This CDR3 has 17 residues. The V gene lost 0 bases and the J gene lost 3 bases, with 16 bases spanning the gap. Germline CDR1 reads SGDLS; CDR2 reads YYNGEE. The CDR3 bases are TGTGCCAGCAGCGTAGAGGGGTCGCTCAGGCTTGGAAACACCATATATTTT. Translation: CASSVEGSLRLGNTIYF.

The chain couples TRBV6-2 or TRBV6-3 to TRBJ1-6, with 8 bases identical to TRBD1. CDR3 size: 13 residues. V lost 6 bases and J lost 9; bases outside the gene matches: 4. Germline lookup yields CDR1 MNHEY and CDR2 SVGEGT. This chain's CDR3 is CASSDRGSSPLHF. The CDR3 bases are TGTGCCAGCAGCGACAGGGGAAGTTCACCCCTCCACTTT.

V is TRBV4-2 and J is TRBJ1-2; 9 bases fit TRBD1. Germline CDR1 and CDR2: LGHNA and YNFKEQ. The CDR3 sequence is 15 residues long. V was clipped by 1 base and J by 3 bases; unmatched bases: 3. The CDR3: CASSQGDRADYGYTF. CDR3 DNA: TGTGCCAGCAGCCAAGGGGACAGGGCTGACTATGGCTACACCTTC.

CDR3 DNA sequence: TGTGCCAGCAGTCGGGACAGGGTCAATCAGCCCCAGCATTTT. This sequence encodes CASSRDRVNQPQHF. This chain connects TRBV27 to TRBJ1-5; 9 bases match TRBD1. V gave up 5 bases and J gave up 3 bases; unmatched junction bases: 2. The CDR3 loop spans 14 amino acids. Germline lookup yields CDR1 MNHEY and CDR2 SMNVEV (reference sequence).

V and J are TRBV3-1 (or the pseudogene TRBV3-2) and TRBJ2-3, with 11 positions matching TRBD2. V was pared by 4 bases and J by 1 base, with 10 bases of the junction left unmatched. CDR1 LGHDT and CDR2 YNNKEL come from the germline V gene (reference sequence). This CDR3 is built from 18 residues. The CDR3 spells CASSPYSGRAGRTDTQYF. The CDR3 DNA is TGTGCCAGCAGCCCCTATAGCGGGAGGGCCGGTCGCACAGATACGCAGTATTTT.

The chain combines TRBV4-2 with TRBJ2-1; 10 bases match TRBD1. The V gene end was trimmed by 0 bases and the J gene end by 4 bases; junction bases not matched to a gene: 3. CDR3 length equals 16 residues. Germline V gene lookup returns CDR1 LGHNA and CDR2 YNFKEQ. In DNA form, the CDR3 reads TGTGCCAGCAGCCAAGATTGGGACAGGGGATACAATGAGCAGTTCTTC. It specifies CASSQDWDRGYNEQFF.

V is TRBV4-3 and J is TRBJ1-4, with 11 bases matching TRBD1. CDR3 size: 18 residues. Germline V gene lookup returns CDR1 LGHNA and CDR2 YSLEER. Germline trimming cut 0 bases from V and 7 bases from J; bases unmatched to any gene: 10. The CDR3 DNA reads TGCGCCAGCAGCCAAGATCTGGGACAGGGGGGATTGGGTGAAAAACTGTTTTTT. This gives the protein CASSQDLGQGGLGEKLFF.

This rearrangement joins TRBV12-3 or TRBV12-4 to TRBJ2-7, with D tentatively TRBD1 (5 bases). This CDR3 comprises 13 residues. The V and J ends lost 7 bases and 2 bases respectively, with 12 bases between them. CDR3 loop: CASNKDRTYEQYF. The CDR3 nucleotides read TGTGCCAGCAACAAAGACAGAACCTACGAGCAGTACTTC.

V is TRBV4-3 and J is TRBJ2-3, with TRBD1 as a possible D gene (6 bases). Between the trimmed V and J ends, which lost 4 bases and 2 bases, there was a span of 13 bases. This CDR3 is built from 15 residues. Germline assignment: CDR1 LGHNA and CDR2 YSLEER. As DNA, the CDR3 is TGCGCCAGCAGCCTAAGTGGGGGCCTCACAGATACGCAGTATTTT. Translating it yields CASSLSGGLTDTQYF.

The chain recombines TRBV19 with TRBJ2-7; D unclear. The CDR3 is 15 residues long. V was shortened by 3 bases and J by 4 bases, with 16 bases between the two germline ends. Germline V gene data show CDR1 as LNHDA and CDR2 as SQIVND (reference sequence). In DNA, the CDR3 is TGTGCCAGTAGTATGAAAGCCGATACGGGTTACGAGCAGTACTTC. Its translation: CASSMKADTGYEQYF.

The chain has TRBV7-2 and TRBJ1-2, with D possibly matching TRBD1 (5 bases). CDR3 size: 14 residues. Per germline, CDR1 SGHTA and CDR2 FQGNSA. Trimming pared 0 bases from V and 7 bases from J, leaving 12 bases between. CDR3 loop: CASSLARQGSGYTF. The DNA of the CDR3 is TGTGCCAGCAGCTTAGCGAGGCAGGGCTCTGGCTACACCTTC.

This clone was recorded once. The chain joins TRBV5-8 to TRBJ2-1; D perhaps matches TRBD2 (6 bases). Germline loops: CDR1 SGHTS, CDR2 YDEGEE. V dropped 2 bases and J dropped 1 base, with 10 bases sitting between them. This CDR3 spans 15 amino acids. CDR3 in amino acids: CASSFRAGSYNEQFF. CDR3 bases: TGTGCCAGCAGCTTTAGGGCGGGATCCTACAATGAGCAGTTCTTC.

The rearrangement joins TRBV14 to TRBJ2-2; D perhaps matches TRBD2 (7 bases). CDR1 SGHDN and CDR2 FVKESK come from the germline V gene. The length of the CDR3 is 16 residues. V was shortened by 4 bases and J by 3 bases, with 15 bases between the two germline ends. The CDR3: CASSPWEGEHTGELFF. The DNA for the CDR3 is TGTGCCAGCAGCCCGTGGGAGGGGGAACACACCGGGGAGCTGTTTTTT.

V and J are TRBV2 and TRBJ2-4; a possible D gene is TRBD1 (6 bases). V lost 3 bases and J lost 0, with 12 bases in between. Germline loops: CDR1 SNHLY, CDR2 FYNNEI. The CDR3 is 16 amino acids. The CDR3 nucleotides are TGTGCCAGCAGTGATAGGCAGGGGAGAGCCAAAAACATTCAGTACTTC. This sequence encodes CASSDRQGRAKNIQYF.

The V call is TRBV6-2 or TRBV6-3, the J call TRBJ2-3; 14 bases agree with TRBD2. The trim removed 6 bases at V and 4 bases at J, leaving 27 bases unmatched. This CDR3 contains 23 residues. In germline, CDR1 is MNHEY, CDR2 SVGEGT. CDR3 nucleotides: TGTGCCAGCAGCCCCATCATAGGCAGCAAACCGGGACTAGCGGGAGAGGTCCCAGATACGCAGTATTTT. Translated: CASSPIIGSKPGLAGEVPDTQYF.